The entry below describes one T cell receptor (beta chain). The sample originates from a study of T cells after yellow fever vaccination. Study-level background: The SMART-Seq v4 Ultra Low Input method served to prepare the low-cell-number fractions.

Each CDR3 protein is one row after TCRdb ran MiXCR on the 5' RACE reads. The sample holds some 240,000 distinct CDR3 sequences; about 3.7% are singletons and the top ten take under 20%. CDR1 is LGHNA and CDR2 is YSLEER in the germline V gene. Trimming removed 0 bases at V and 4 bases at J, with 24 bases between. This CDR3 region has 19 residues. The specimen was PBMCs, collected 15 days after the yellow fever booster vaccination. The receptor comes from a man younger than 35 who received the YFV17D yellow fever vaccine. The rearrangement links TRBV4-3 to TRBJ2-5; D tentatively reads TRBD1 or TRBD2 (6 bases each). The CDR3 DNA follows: TGCGCCAGCAGCCAAGATCTGACGGTTTGGAGGGACATCCCAGAGACCCAGTACTTC. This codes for CASSQDLTVWRDIPETQYF.